This T cell receptor (beta chain) appears in the sequencing data of a study of CD8 T cells in ankylosing spondylitis. Study results and caveats: Ankylosing spondylitis blood seemed to carry a telltale TCR beta motif made of several highly homologous variants.

TCRdb ran MiXCR on the 5' RACE reads and lists one entry per CDR3 protein. The sample contains around 490,000 distinct CDR3 sequences, less than 6% of which appear only once. In its sample, this clonotype was seen many times. Its antigen remains unidentified. CDR1 is LGHNA and CDR2 is YSLEER in the germline V gene. The CDR3 sequence is 13 residues long. Trimming stripped 4 bases from V and 4 bases from J, with 11 bases between. The J gene is TRBJ2-7, the V gene TRBV4-3; possible D gene TRBD1, 6 bases. Sequencing was carried out using blood, either unsorted or a sorted T cell fraction (not recorded which). This sequence was found in a male donor with ankylosing spondylitis. DNA for the CDR3: TGCGCCAGCAGCCGGGACACCGAATACGAGCAGTACTTC. Encoded protein: CASSRDTEYEQYF.